A single sample is the source of the 14 T cell receptor beta chains below, sequenced in a study of vaccination and CD4 T cells after COVID-19. Specified treatment: roughly ten-day PBMC culture with coronavirus spike peptide pools or control peptides (ViraFEST assay). These TCRs' antigens remain unknown. The assay that was used to sequence DNA from cultured CD4+ T cells was the Oncomine TCR Beta short-read assay. Via MiXCR, TCRdb re-called the PCR reads, giving one row per CDR3 protein. There are approximately 12,000 distinct CDR3 sequences in the sample; roughly half occur only once, and approximately 18% lies in the top ten. The sequencing here drew on cultured CD4+ T cells from blood, taken after SARS-CoV-2 vaccination. The source of these receptors is a human donor with COVID-19.

The chain employs TRBV19 and TRBJ1-5; TRBD1 matches at 8 bases. Germline CDR1 LNHDA, CDR2 SQIVND (reference sequence). V dropped 2 bases and J dropped 15; count of bases not matched to a gene: 6. The CDR3 consists of 12 residues. For the CDR3, the DNA is TGTGCCAGTAGTATATTGGGGGACAGGTCGCATTTT. This sequence encodes CASSILGDRSHF.

Within the sample, this clonotype is medium-sized. V usage is TRBV27 and J usage is TRBJ2-7; D may match TRBD1 or TRBD2 (5 bases each). The V and J ends lost 6 bases and 5 bases respectively, with 14 bases between them. CDR3 length equals 13 residues. Germline CDR1 reads MNHEY; CDR2 reads SMNVEV (reference sequence). The CDR3 loop is CASSRLGVHEQYF. CDR3 coding DNA: TGTGCCAGCAGCCGACTGGGGGTCCACGAGCAGTACTTC.

This sequence joins TRBV20-1 and TRBJ1-3; no reliable D call. CDR1 is DFQATT and CDR2 is SNEGSKA in the germline V gene (reference sequence). This CDR3 is 15 amino acids long. Trimming took off 0 bases at V and 0 bases at J, with 9 bases between the two ends. The CDR3 DNA follows: TGCAGTGCTAGAGATCCGGGGAGCTCTGGAAACACCATATATTTT. Protein sequence: CSARDPGSSGNTIYF.

The sample holds a few counts of this clonotype. J is TRBJ2-2 and V is TRBV20-1; D is unclear. V was clipped by 5 bases and J by 1 base, with 8 bases between them. Germline V gives CDR1 DFQATT, CDR2 SNEGSKA (reference sequence). The length of the CDR3 is 13 residues. CDR3 residues: CSAWLVNTGELFF. The CDR3 DNA is TGCAGTGCTTGGCTGGTGAACACCGGGGAGCTGTTTTTT.

The count of this clonotype is one. The rearrangement uses TRBV7-3 and TRBJ2-3, with TRBD2 matching over 8 bases. The CDR3 is 12 amino acids. The germline gives CDR1 SGHTA, CDR2 FQGTGA. V trimming: 4 bases; J trimming: 10 bases; junction bases outside the gene matches: 4. This CDR3 reads CASSSGGQAQYF. The DNA of the CDR3 is TGTGCCAGCAGCTCGGGGGGGCAGGCGCAGTATTTT.

The chain has TRBV11-3 and TRBJ1-6, with 7 positions matching TRBD1. With 6 bases clipped from V and 10 bases from J, the junction kept 9 bases outside the gene matches. The CDR3 sequence is 14 residues long. Germline values: CDR1 SGHNT, CDR2 YENEEA. The CDR3 here is CASSITGVQSPLHF. CDR3 coding DNA: TGTGCCAGCAGTATTACAGGGGTACAGTCACCCCTCCACTTT.

This clonotype has more than one count but fewer than ten. CDR3 sequence reads: CASSPQHTYNSPLHF. The CDR3 DNA reads TGTGCCAGTAGTCCCCAGCACACCTATAATTCACCCCTCCACTTT. The chain carries TRBV19 and TRBJ1-6; D gene ambiguous. Germline-derived CDR1 and CDR2 are LNHDA and SQIVND (reference sequence). This CDR3 spans 15 amino acids. V lost 5 bases and J lost 2, with 10 bases in between.

J is TRBJ1-6 and V is TRBV6-2 or TRBV6-3, with a weak D call TRBD1 (5 bases). Trimming left V 6 bases short and J 7 bases short, with 13 bases between. The CDR3 covers 14 residues. CDR1 is MNHEY, CDR2 SVGEGT, per germline. The CDR3 bases are TGTGCCAGCAGCCTCAGGGAAGGGAATTCACCCCTCCACTTT. Residues: CASSLREGNSPLHF.

In this sample, this clonotype turned up a few times. The chain uses TRBV24-1 and TRBJ2-5; the D is unclear. The CDR3 loop spans 13 amino acids. V was shortened by 4 bases and J by 3 bases, with 8 bases between the two germline ends. Per germline, CDR1 KGHDR and CDR2 SFDVKD. DNA of the CDR3: TGTGCCACCAGTGACGCCCCGGAAGAGACCCAGTACTTC. Protein product: CATSDAPEETQYF.

The rearrangement joins TRBV7-2 to TRBJ2-3; D possibly corresponds to TRBD1 (6 bases). Trimming shortened V by 5 bases and J by 5 bases, and 14 bases separated the two germline ends. The CDR3 is 14 residues long. Germline values: CDR1 SGHTA, CDR2 FQGNSA. The CDR3 loop is CASSPIIRGDTQYF. In DNA form, the CDR3 reads TGTGCCAGCAGCCCCATCATCAGGGGAGATACGCAGTATTTT.

V usage is TRBV20-1 and J usage is TRBJ1-5; 7 bases fit TRBD1. The CDR3 extends over 15 amino acids. CDR1 and CDR2 from the germline V gene are DFQATT and SNEGSKA (reference sequence). Trimming cost V 6 bases and J 4 bases; bases outside gene matches: 12. CDR3: CSAEPPGQLNQPQHF. CDR3 coding DNA: TGCAGTGCGGAACCCCCGGGACAGCTTAATCAGCCCCAGCATTTT.

The chain joins TRBV7-9 to TRBJ1-1; TRBD1 is a possible D gene (5 bases). This CDR3 is built from 14 residues. The germline V gene encodes CDR1 SEHNR and CDR2 FQNEAQ (reference sequence). Trimming cost V 1 base and J 1 base, with 7 bases left between them. The CDR3 nucleotides read TGTGCCAGCAGCTTAGAGACAGAGAACACTGAAGCTTTCTTT. This gives the protein CASSLETENTEAFF.

The chain has TRBV5-6 and TRBJ1-1; D is uncertain. Trimming stripped 0 bases from V and 0 bases from J, with 9 bases between. CDR1 SGHDT and CDR2 YYEEEE come from the germline V gene. The CDR3 is made up of 15 amino acids. CDR3 in amino acids: CASSLGPYMNTEAFF. DNA of the CDR3: TGTGCCAGCAGCTTGGGCCCGTACATGAACACTGAAGCTTTCTTT.

This sequence joins TRBV6-1 and TRBJ2-1; 11 bases align to TRBD2. Germline V CDR1 and CDR2: MNHNS, SASEGT. The junction had 15 bases not matched to a gene; V was cut back by 5 bases and J by 9 bases. The length of the CDR3 is 17 residues. The CDR3 here is CASSTRFSGGALREQFF. The DNA for the CDR3 is TGTGCCAGCAGTACACGTTTTAGCGGGGGGGCCCTACGTGAGCAGTTCTTC.